The clone carrying this T cell receptor (beta chain) was counted a single time. Its antigen remains unidentified. The data are from a study of shared clonotypes between healthy human individuals. Study summary: Per donor, CD8 memory used one plate, CD8 naive used two, CD4 memory used three and CD4 naive used three. Study-wide findings and caveats: Incomplete sequencing of sorted subsets was indicated by rarefaction despite large depth. Some naive CD4 clonotypes, 4.5% to 5.5%, turned up in common across several donors.

V dropped 3 bases and J dropped 4; count of bases not matched to a gene: 10. Per the germline V gene, CDR1 is SGHDT and CDR2 is YYEEEE. The CDR3 contains 16 residues. CD45RO-negative cells were positively selected for CCR7, leaving out terminally differentiated effector memory CD45RA+ cells. Measured with immunoSEQ multiplex PCR; TCRdb has only the in-frame clones, and not every one. The sample has 2 million to 2.5 million clones; 85% to 95% are singletons. The sequence derives from a man aged 18 to 30 in good health. V usage is TRBV5-6 and J usage is TRBJ2-7, with 10 nucleotides matching TRBD1. Sequencing input: naive CD8+ T cells sorted from blood. CDR3 sequence reads: CASSWGTGELAYEQYF. The DNA of the CDR3 is TGTGCCAGCAGCTGGGGGACAGGGGAGTTAGCGTACGAGCAGTACTTC. Full variable domain (outside the CDR3, taken from reference TRBV5-6 and TRBJ2-7): DAGVTQSPTHLIKTRGQQVTLRCSPKSGHDTVSWYQQALGQGPQFIFQYYEEEERQRGNFPDRFSGHQFPNYSSELNVNALLLGDSALYLCASSWGTGELAYEQYFGPGTRLTVT.